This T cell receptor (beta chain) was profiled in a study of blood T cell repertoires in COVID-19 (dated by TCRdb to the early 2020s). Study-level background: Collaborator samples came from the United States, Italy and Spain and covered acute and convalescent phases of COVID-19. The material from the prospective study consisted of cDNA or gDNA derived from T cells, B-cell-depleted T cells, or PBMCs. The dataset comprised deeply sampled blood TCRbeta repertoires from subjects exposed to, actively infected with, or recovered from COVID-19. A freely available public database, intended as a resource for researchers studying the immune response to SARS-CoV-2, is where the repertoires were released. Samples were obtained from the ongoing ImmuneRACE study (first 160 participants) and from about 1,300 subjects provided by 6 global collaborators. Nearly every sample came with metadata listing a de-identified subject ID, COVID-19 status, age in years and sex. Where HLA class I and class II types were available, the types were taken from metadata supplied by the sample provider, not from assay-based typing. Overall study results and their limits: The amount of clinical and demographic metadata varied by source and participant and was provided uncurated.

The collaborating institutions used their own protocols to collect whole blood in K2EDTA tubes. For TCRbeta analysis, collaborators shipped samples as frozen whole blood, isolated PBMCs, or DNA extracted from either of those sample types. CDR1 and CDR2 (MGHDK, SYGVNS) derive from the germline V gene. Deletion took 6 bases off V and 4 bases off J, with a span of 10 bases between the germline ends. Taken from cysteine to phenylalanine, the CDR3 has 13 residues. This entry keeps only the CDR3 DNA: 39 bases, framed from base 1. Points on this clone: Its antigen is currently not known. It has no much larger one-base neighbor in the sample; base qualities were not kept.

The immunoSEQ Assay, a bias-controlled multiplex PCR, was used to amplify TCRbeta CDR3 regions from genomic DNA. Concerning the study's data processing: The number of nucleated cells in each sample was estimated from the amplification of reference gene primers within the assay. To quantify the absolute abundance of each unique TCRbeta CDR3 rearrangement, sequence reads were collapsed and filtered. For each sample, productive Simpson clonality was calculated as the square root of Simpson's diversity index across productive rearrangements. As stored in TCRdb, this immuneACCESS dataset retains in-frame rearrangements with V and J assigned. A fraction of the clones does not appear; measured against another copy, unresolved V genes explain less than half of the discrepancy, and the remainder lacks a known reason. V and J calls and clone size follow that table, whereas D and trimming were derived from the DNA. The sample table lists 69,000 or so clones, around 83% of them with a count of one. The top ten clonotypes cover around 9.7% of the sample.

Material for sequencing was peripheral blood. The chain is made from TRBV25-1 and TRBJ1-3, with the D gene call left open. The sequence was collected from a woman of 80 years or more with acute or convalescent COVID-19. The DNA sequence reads TGTGCCAGCAGGGAGAGGTGGGGAAACACCATATATTTT. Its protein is CASRERWGNTIYF.